Listed here is a single T cell receptor beta chain. Described time point: baseline, week 1 (first vaccination visit). The treatment: pre-vaccination baseline after standard-of-care therapy. This sample is drawn from a study of a mutant IDH1 vaccine in newly diagnosed glioma. Overall study context: Prior therapy was radiotherapy, temozolomide, or both; most received both.

CDR1 SGHTA and CDR2 FQGTGA come from the germline V gene. This CDR3 comprises 16 residues. With 2 bases removed from V and 0 bases from J, the gap between germline ends came to 12 bases. This table comes from immunoSEQ multiplex PCR, and its TCRdb copy is limited to in-frame clones, with some not included. The data show fewer than 100,000 clones, 80% to 90% seen once. The TCR was taken from a woman in her 50s with glioma. The rearrangement links TRBV7-3 to TRBJ2-3, with D possibly matching TRBD2 (6 bases). This material consisted of PBMCs, taken from a glioma patient treated with radiotherapy, temozolomide or both. CDR3 bases: TGTGCCAGCAGCTTATGGGGTAGCGGTAGCACAGATACGCAGTATTTT. Its protein product is CASSLWGSGSTDTQYF.